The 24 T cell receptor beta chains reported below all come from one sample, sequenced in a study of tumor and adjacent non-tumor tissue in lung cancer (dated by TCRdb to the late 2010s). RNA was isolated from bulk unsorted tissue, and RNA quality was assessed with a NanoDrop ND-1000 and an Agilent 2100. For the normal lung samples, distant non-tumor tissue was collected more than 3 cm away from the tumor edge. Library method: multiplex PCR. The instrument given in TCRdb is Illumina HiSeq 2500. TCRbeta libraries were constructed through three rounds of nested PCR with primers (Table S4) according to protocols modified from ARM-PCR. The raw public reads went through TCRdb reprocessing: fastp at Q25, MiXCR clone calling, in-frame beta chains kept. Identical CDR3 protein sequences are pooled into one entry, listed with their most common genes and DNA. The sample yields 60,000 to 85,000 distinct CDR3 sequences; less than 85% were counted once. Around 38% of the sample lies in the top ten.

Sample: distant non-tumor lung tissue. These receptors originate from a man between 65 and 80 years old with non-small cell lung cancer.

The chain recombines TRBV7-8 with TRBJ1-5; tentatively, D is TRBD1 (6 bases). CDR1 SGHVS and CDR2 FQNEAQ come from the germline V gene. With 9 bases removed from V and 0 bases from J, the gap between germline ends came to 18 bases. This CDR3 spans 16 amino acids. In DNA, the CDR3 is TGTGCCAGTAACTTAACCGGACAGTATAGCAATCAGCCCCAGCATTTT. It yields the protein CASNLTGQYSNQPQHF. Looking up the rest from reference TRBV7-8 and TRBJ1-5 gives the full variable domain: GAGVSQSPRYKVAKRGQDVALRCDPISGHVSLFWYQQALGQGPEFLTYFQNEAQLDKSGLPSDRFFAERPEGSVSTLKIQRTQQEDSAVYLCASNLTGQYSNQPQHFGDGTRLSIL.

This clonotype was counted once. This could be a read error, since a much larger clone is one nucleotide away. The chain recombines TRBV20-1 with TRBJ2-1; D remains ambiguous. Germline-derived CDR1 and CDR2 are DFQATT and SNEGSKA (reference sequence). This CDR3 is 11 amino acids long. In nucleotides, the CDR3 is TGCACTGCTTCACCCACGGATGAGCAGTTCTTC. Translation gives CTASPTDEQFF.

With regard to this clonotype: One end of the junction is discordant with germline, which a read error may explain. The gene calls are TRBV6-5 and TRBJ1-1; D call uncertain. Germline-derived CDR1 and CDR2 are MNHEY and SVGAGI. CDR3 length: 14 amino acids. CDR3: CPSSHSAARTEAFF. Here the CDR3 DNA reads TGTCCCAGCAGTCACAGCGCCGCGAGGACTGAAGCTTTCTTT.

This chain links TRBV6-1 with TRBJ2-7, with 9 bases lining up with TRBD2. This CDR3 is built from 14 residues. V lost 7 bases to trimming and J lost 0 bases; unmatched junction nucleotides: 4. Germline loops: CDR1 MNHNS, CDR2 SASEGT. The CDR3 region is CASNKTSGSYEQYF. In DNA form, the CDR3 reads TGTGCCAGCAATAAGACTAGCGGCTCCTACGAGCAGTACTTC.

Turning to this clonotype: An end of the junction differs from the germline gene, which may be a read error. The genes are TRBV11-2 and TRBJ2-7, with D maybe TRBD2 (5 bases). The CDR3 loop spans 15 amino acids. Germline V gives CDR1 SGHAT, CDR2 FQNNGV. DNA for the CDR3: TGTACCAGCTGCTTAGATCGGGGTGCCCCCTACGAGCAGTATTTC. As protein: CTSCLDRGAPYEQYF.

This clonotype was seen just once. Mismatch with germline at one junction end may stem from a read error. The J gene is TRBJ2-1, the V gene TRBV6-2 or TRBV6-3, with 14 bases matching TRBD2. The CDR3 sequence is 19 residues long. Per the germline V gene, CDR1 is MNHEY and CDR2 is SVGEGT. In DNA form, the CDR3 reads TGTACCAGCAGTTATGGGACTAGCGGGAGTGGATGTGGGTACAATGAGCAGTTCTTC. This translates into CTSSYGTSGSGCGYNEQFF.

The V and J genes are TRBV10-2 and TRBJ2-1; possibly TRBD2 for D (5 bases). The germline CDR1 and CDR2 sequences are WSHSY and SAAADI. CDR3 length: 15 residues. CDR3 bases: TGCGGTAGCAGGTCCCCGGGATCCTCTTCTCATGAGCAGTTCTTC. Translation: CGSRSPGSSSHEQFF.

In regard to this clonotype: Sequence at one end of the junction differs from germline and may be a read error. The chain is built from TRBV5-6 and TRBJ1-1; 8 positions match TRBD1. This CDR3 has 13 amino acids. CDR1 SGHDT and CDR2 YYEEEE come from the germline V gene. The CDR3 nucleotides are TGTGCCAGTAAACAGGGGGGGGGCACTGAAGTTTTATTT. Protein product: CASKQGGGTEVLF.

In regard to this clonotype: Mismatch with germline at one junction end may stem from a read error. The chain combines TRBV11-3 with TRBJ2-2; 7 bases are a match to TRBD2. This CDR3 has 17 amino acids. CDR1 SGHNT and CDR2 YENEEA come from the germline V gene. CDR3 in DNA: TGTGCCAGCAGCTTAGGGGTGACTAGCCCGAACACTGGGGAGCTGTTTTTT. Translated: CASSLGVTSPNTGELFF.

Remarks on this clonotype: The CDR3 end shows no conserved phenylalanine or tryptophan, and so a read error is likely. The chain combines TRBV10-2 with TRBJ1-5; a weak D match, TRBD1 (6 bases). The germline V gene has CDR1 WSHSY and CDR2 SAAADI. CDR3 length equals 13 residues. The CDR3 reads CVTKGGGSQPQHY. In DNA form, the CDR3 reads TGCGTCACCAAAGGGGGTGGGAGTCAGCCCCAGCATTAT.

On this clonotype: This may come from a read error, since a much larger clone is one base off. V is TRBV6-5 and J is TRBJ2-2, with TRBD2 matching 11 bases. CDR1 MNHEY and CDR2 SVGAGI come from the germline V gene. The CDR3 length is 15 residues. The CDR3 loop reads CASNPLAGVAGELLF. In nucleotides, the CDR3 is TGTGCCAGCAACCCACTAGCGGGAGTAGCCGGGGAGCTGTTATTT.

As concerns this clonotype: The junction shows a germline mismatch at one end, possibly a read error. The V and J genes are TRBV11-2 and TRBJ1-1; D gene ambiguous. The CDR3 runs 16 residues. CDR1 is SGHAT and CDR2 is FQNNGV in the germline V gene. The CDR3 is CASSLAKMGMNTEALF. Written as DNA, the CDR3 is TGTGCCAGCAGTTTAGCGAAGATGGGGATGAACACTGAAGCTCTCTTT.

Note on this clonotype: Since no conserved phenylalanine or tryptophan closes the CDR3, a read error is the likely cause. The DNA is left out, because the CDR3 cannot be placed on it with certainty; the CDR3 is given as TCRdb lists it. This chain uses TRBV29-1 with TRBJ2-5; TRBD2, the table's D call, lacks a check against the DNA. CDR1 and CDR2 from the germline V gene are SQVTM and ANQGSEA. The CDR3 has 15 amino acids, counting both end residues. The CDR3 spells CSVDGVAGGKETQYL.

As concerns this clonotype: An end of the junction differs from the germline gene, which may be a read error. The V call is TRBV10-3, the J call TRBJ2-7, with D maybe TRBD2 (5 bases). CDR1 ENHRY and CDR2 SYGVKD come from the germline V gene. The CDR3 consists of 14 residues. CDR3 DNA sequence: TGTGCAATCAGTGAGAAGATGGGAGCCTACGAGCAGTACTTC. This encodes CAISEKMGAYEQYF.

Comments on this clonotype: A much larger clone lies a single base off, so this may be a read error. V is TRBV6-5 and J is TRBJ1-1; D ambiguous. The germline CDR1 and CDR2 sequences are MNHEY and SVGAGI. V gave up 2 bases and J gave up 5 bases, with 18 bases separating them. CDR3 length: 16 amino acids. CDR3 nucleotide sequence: TGTGCCAGCAGTTACGTGGGGTGGGCGGATCTGACTGAAGCTTTCTTT. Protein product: CASSYVGWADLTEAFF.

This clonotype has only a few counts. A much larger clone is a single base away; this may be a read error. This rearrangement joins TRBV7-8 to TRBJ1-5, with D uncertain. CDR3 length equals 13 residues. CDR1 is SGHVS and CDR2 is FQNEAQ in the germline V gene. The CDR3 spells CVSSLARDQPQHF. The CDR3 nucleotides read TGTGTCAGCAGCTTAGCCAGAGATCAGCCCCAGCATTTT.

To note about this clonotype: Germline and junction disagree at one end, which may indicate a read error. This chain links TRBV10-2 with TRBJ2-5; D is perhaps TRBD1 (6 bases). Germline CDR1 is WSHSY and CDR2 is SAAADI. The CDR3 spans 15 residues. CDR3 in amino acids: CASGDMEQGQGTQYF. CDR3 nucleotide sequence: TGCGCCAGCGGAGATATGGAACAGGGACAAGGGACCCAGTACTTC.

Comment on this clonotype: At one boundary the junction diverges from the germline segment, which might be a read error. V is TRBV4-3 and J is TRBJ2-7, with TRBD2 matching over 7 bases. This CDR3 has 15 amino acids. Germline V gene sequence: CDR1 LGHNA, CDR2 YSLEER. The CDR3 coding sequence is TGCACCAGCAGCCATGACCGGGACTATGGATACGAGCAGTACTTC. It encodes CTSSHDRDYGYEQYF.

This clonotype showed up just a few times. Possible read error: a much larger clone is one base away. The CDR3 protein is CASGHGTPNSKESFF. The CDR3 DNA sequence: TGTGCTAGTGGACACGGGACACCCAACAGCAAGGAATCTTTCTTT. V gene TRBV12-5 combines with J gene TRBJ1-1, with TRBD1 as a possible D gene (6 bases). Germline values: CDR1 LGHNT, CDR2 FRNRAP. The CDR3 loop spans 15 amino acids. V was pared by 6 bases and J by 12 bases, with 26 bases between. Drawing the rest from reference TRBV12-5 and TRBJ1-1, the complete variable domain is DARVTQTPRHKVTEMGQEVTMRCQPILGHNTVFWYRQTMMQGLELLAYFRNRAPLDDSGMPKDRFSAEMPDATLATLKIQPSEPRDSAVYFCASGHGTPNSKESFFGQGTRLTVV.

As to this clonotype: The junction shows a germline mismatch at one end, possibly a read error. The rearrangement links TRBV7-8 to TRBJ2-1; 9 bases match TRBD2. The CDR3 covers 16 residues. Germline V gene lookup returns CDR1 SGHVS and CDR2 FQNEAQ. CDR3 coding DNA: TGTGTCAGCAGTTCCAAAGGGACTAGCTTGTACAATGAGCAGTTCTTC. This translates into CVSSSKGTSLYNEQFF.

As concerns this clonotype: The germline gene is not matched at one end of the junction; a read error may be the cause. The CDR3 is CASSYLKPGSGEQFF. The CDR3 DNA sequence: TGTGCCAGTAGTTACTTGAAACCGGGTAGCGGTGAGCAGTTCTTC. The gene calls are TRBV6-2 or TRBV6-3 and TRBJ2-1, with D tentatively TRBD2 (6 bases). The germline CDR1 and CDR2 sequences are MNHEY and SVGEGT. The CDR3 totals 15 residues.

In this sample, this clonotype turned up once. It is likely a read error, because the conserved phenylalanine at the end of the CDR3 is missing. The CDR3 sequence is CASFSREVSTDTQYL. The CDR3 region has the DNA TGTGCCAGCTTCAGTCGGGAAGTAAGCACAGATACGCAGTATCTT. The chain recombines TRBV11-1 with TRBJ2-3; maybe TRBD2 (5 bases). Deletions cut 8 bases from V and 0 bases from J, with 15 bases between. Germline V lookup: CDR1 SGHAT, CDR2 FQDESV (reference sequence). The CDR3 extends over 15 amino acids.

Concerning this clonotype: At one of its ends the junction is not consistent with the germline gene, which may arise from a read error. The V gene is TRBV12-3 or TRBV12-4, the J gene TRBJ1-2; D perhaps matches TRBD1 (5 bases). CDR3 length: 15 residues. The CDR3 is CVSSANLYRKYGYTF. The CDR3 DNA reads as TGTGTCAGCAGTGCAAATTTGTACAGGAAATATGGCTACACCTTC.

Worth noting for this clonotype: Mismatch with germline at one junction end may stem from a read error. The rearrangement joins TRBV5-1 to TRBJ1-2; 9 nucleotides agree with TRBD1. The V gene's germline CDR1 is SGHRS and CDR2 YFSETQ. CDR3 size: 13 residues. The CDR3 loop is CASSSGQGYVYTF. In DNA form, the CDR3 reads TGCGCCAGCAGCTCGGGACAGGGATATGTCTACACATTC. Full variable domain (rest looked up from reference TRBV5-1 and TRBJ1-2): KAGVTQTPRYLIKTRGQQVTLSCSPISGHRSVSWYQQTPGQGLQFLFEYFSETQRNKGNFPGRFSGRQFSNSRSEMNVSTLELGDSALYLCASSSGQGYVYTFGSGTRLTVV.